This passage covers 24 T cell receptor beta chains from one sample sequenced in a study of blood T cell repertoires in COVID-19. TCRdb keeps only in-frame clones here, not all; method: immunoSEQ multiplex PCR. The sample yields approximately 300,000 clones, around nine tenths seen once. Sequencing used PBMCs or T cells enriched from blood (not recorded which). These receptors all stem from a woman aged 30 to 39 who had been exposed to COVID-19.

The CDR3: CASSPHRGGVETQYF. CDR3 nucleotide sequence: TGTGCCAGCAGCCCCCACCGTGGGGGGGTGGAGACCCAGTACTTC. V is TRBV5-4 and J is TRBJ2-5; TRBD2 matches 7 bases. V lost 4 bases, J lost 5 bases, and 11 bases stayed unmatched. CDR3 length: 15 amino acids. CDR1 and CDR2 from the germline V gene are SGHNT and YYREEE (reference sequence).

The CDR3 spells CAWSVQQGGYTF. CDR3 bases: TGTGCCTGGAGTGTCCAGCAGGGTGGCTACACCTTC. This chain connects TRBV30 to TRBJ1-2; the D gene is possibly TRBD1 (5 bases). Germline CDR1 GTSNPN, CDR2 SVGIG (reference sequence). With 0 bases removed from V and 7 bases from J, the gap between germline ends came to 9 bases. This CDR3 is built from 12 residues.

The rearrangement links TRBV30 to TRBJ1-2; 9 bases agree with TRBD1. The V gene end was trimmed by 3 bases and the J gene end by 0 bases; junction bases not matched to a gene: 2. Germline V gene lookup returns CDR1 GTSNPN and CDR2 SVGIG (reference sequence). The CDR3 totals 14 residues. In DNA, the CDR3 is TGTGCCTGGAGGGGACAGGGATCTAACTATGGCTACACCTTC. As protein: CAWRGQGSNYGYTF. Supplemented by reference TRBV30 and TRBJ1-2, the full variable domain reads SQTIHQWPATLVQPVGSPLSLECTVEGTSNPNLYWYRQAAGRGLQLLFYSVGIGQISSEVPQNLSASRPQDRQFILSSKKLLLSDSGFYLCAWRGQGSNYGYTFGSGTRLTVV.

V gene TRBV18 combines with J gene TRBJ1-4; D gene ambiguous. The CDR3 covers 15 residues. The V gene's germline CDR1 is KGHSH and CDR2 LQKENI. V dropped 2 bases and J dropped 8 bases, with 15 bases sitting between them. CDR3 protein: CASSPRKASGEKLFF. The CDR3 DNA sequence: TGTGCCAGCTCACCAAGGAAGGCCTCGGGAGAAAAACTGTTTTTT.

The CDR3 DNA follows: TGTGCCAGCAGTTACTCTTCCGACAGGGGGGTTTTCAACGAGCAGTACTTC. It codes for CASSYSSDRGVFNEQYF. The chain is built from TRBV6-2 or TRBV6-3 and TRBJ2-7; 9 bases align to TRBD1. Germline loops: CDR1 MNHEY, CDR2 SVGEGT. The CDR3 has 17 amino acids. J was trimmed by 5 bases and V by 0 bases; bases with no gene match: 11.

This clone has just a few counts. The V gene is TRBV5-1, the J gene TRBJ2-7; D is unclear. The CDR3 is 15 amino acids. The germline V and J ends were trimmed by 0 bases and 8 bases, with 18 bases remaining between them. Germline values: CDR1 SGHRS, CDR2 YFSETQ. The CDR3 DNA follows: TGCGCCAGCAGCTTGGTCGGTTCTCGAGAGTCCAAGCAGTACTTC. Translation gives CASSLVGSRESKQYF.

The table lists this clone with a count of one. Other DNA sequences in the sample encode the same CDR3. The J gene is TRBJ1-1, the V gene TRBV4-1; D possibly corresponds to TRBD1 (5 bases). V shed 0 bases and J shed 5 bases, with 7 bases lying between them. The CDR3 has 13 residues. The germline gives CDR1 MGHRA, CDR2 YSYEKL. Here the CDR3 reads CASSQERGTEAFF. CDR3 bases: TGCGCCAGCAGCCAAGAGCGGGGGACTGAAGCTTTCTTT.

The chain carries TRBV18 and TRBJ1-6; no definite D call. CDR1 and CDR2 (germline): KGHSH, LQKENI. Trimming stripped 3 bases from V and 7 bases from J, with 10 bases between. CDR3 length: 14 residues. The CDR3 loop is CASSPESHNSPLHF. The CDR3 DNA reads as TGTGCCAGCTCACCGGAGAGTCACAATTCACCCCTCCACTTT.

V and J are TRBV5-1 and TRBJ2-3, with 8 nucleotides matching TRBD1. Germline-derived CDR1 and CDR2 are SGHRS and YFSETQ. Trimming cost V 4 bases and J 5 bases; bases outside gene matches: 6. This CDR3 contains 14 residues. Written as DNA, the CDR3 is TGCGCCAGCAGCCGGGACAGGCGAGAAGATACGCAGTATTTT. This sequence encodes CASSRDRREDTQYF.

The J gene is TRBJ1-6, the V gene TRBV7-3, with TRBD1 as a possible D gene (6 bases). CDR3 length equals 14 residues. Deletions cut 4 bases from V and 7 bases from J, with 11 bases between. Germline values: CDR1 SGHTA, CDR2 FQGTGA. The CDR3 here is CASSSQGLNSPLHF. The CDR3 bases are TGTGCCAGCAGCTCCCAGGGGTTGAATTCACCCCTCCACTTT.

The chain combines TRBV6-5 with TRBJ2-3, with 7 bases fitting TRBD1. The CDR3 runs to 14 residues. Per germline, CDR1 MNHEY and CDR2 SVGAGI. The V segment lost 5 bases and the J segment 6 bases; nucleotides outside the gene matches: 8. The CDR3 sequence: CASSLRQGLDTQYF. The CDR3, as DNA: TGTGCCAGCAGTCTCCGACAGGGATTGGATACGCAGTATTTT.

The rearrangement uses TRBV7-8 and TRBJ1-1; 7 nucleotides line up with TRBD1. V lost 1 base and J lost 4; bases outside the gene matches: 6. The CDR3 loop spans 15 amino acids. CDR1 and CDR2 from the germline V gene are SGHVS and FQNEAQ. CDR3 protein: CASSLEPGQSTEAFF. Written as DNA, the CDR3 is TGTGCCAGCAGCTTAGAGCCGGGACAGAGCACTGAAGCTTTCTTT.

The chain links TRBV6-5 to TRBJ1-1; D is uncertain. The ends were cut back, 7 bases at V and 5 bases at J, with 11 bases in the middle. CDR1 is MNHEY, CDR2 SVGAGI, per germline. The CDR3 covers 12 residues. The CDR3 is CASTNQYTEAFF. The DNA for the CDR3 is TGTGCCAGCACCAACCAGTATACTGAAGCTTTCTTT.

The gene calls are TRBV11-2 and TRBJ1-1; possible D gene TRBD1, 6 bases. CDR1 and CDR2 (germline): SGHAT, FQNNGV. The CDR3 is 13 amino acids. V gave up 5 bases and J gave up 6 bases, with 13 bases separating them. The CDR3 reads CASSPWGQPEAFF. In nucleotides, the CDR3 is TGTGCCAGCAGCCCCTGGGGACAACCTGAAGCTTTCTTT.

This sequence joins TRBV11-1 and TRBJ2-4, with 9 bases lining up with TRBD1. This CDR3 has 16 residues. J was trimmed by 0 bases and V by 7 bases; bases with no gene match: 7. Germline lookup yields CDR1 SGHAT and CDR2 FQDESV (reference sequence). The CDR3 reads CASTGGTGIAKNIQYF. The DNA of the CDR3 is TGTGCCAGCACCGGCGGGACAGGGATAGCCAAAAACATTCAGTACTTC.

This clone has a single count. The chain couples TRBV3-1 (or the pseudogene TRBV3-2) to TRBJ2-1; 7 bases are shared with TRBD1. After removal of 3 bases from V and 5 bases from J, the junction contained 19 bases not matched to a gene. The CDR3 totals 19 residues. Per the germline V gene, CDR1 is LGHDT and CDR2 is YNNKEL (reference sequence). The CDR3 sequence is CASSHPGTESHKFHNEQFF. CDR3 bases: TGTGCCAGCAGCCACCCCGGGACAGAGTCCCACAAGTTCCACAATGAGCAGTTCTTC.

The chain carries TRBV9 and TRBJ1-5; TRBD1 matches at 7 bases. J lost 5 bases, V lost 4 bases, and 6 bases had no gene match. Germline V gene data show CDR1 as SGDLS and CDR2 as YYNGEE. CDR3 length equals 14 residues. CDR3 residues: CASSLGTADQPQHF. The CDR3 DNA reads as TGTGCCAGCAGCCTAGGGACAGCCGATCAGCCCCAGCATTTT. Complete variable domain (other parts from reference TRBV9 and TRBJ1-5): DSGVTQTPKHLITATGQRVTLRCSPRSGDLSVYWYQQSLDQGLQFLIQYYNGEERAKGNILERFSAQQFPDLHSELNLSSLELGDSALYFCASSLGTADQPQHFGDGTRLSIL.

The V call is TRBV7-9, the J call TRBJ2-3; TRBD2 matches 7 bases. In germline, CDR1 is SEHNR, CDR2 FQNEAQ (reference sequence). Germline trimming cut 2 bases from V and 3 bases from J; bases unmatched to any gene: 14. This CDR3 is 18 amino acids long. CDR3 residues: CASSLRGGGRSLTDTQYF. The CDR3 DNA is TGTGCCAGCAGCTTAAGGGGCGGGGGTCGATCCCTGACAGATACGCAGTATTTT. Variable domain in full (rest from reference TRBV7-9 and TRBJ2-3): DTGVSQNPRHKITKRGQNVTFRCDPISEHNRLYWYRQTLGQGPEFLTYFQNEAQLEKSRLLSDRFSAERPKGSFSTLEIQRTEQGDSAMYLCASSLRGGGRSLTDTQYFGPGTRLTVL.

V usage is TRBV7-8 and J usage is TRBJ1-3, with D possibly TRBD1 on 5 matching bases. The CDR3 is made up of 17 amino acids. The ends were cut back, 4 bases at V and 0 bases at J, with 16 bases in the middle. CDR1 is SGHVS, CDR2 FQNEAQ, per germline. The CDR3 DNA sequence: TGTGCCAGCAGCTCTCAACCGGGGGGATACTCTGGAAACACCATATATTTT. Protein product: CASSSQPGGYSGNTIYF.

The J gene is TRBJ1-6, the V gene TRBV27; TRBD1 matches 9 bases. This CDR3 region has 16 residues. The germline CDR1 and CDR2 sequences are MNHEY and SMNVEV (reference sequence). The ends lost 4 bases at V and 5 bases at J; junction bases unmatched: 6. The chain's CDR3 is CASSWGTGWDNSPLHF. The CDR3, as DNA: TGTGCCAGCAGTTGGGGGACAGGGTGGGATAATTCACCCCTCCACTTT.

This clone was observed once. The V gene is TRBV27, the J gene TRBJ1-2; a possible D gene is TRBD1 (5 bases). Germline values: CDR1 MNHEY, CDR2 SMNVEV (reference sequence). This CDR3 is built from 14 residues. The V gene lost 8 bases and the J gene lost 4 bases, with 17 bases spanning the gap. CDR3 nucleotide sequence: TGTGCCAGCTCCCTCCGACAGACTTCCTATGGCTACACCTTC. Its protein is CASSLRQTSYGYTF.

V gene TRBV19 combines with J gene TRBJ2-3, with D perhaps TRBD2 (6 bases). The CDR3 has 14 amino acids. V was clipped by 6 bases and J by 3 bases, with 13 bases between them. Germline V gene sequence: CDR1 LNHDA, CDR2 SQIVND (reference sequence). CDR3 sequence reads: CASSSAGTTDTQYF. Written as DNA, the CDR3 is TGTGCCAGTAGCTCGGCGGGGACGACAGATACGCAGTATTTT.

V is TRBV27 and J is TRBJ2-7; the D is unclear. Germline V lookup: CDR1 MNHEY, CDR2 SMNVEV (reference sequence). With 7 bases removed from V and 3 bases from J, the gap between germline ends came to 16 bases. This CDR3 has 14 residues. Written as DNA, the CDR3 is TGTGCCAGCAAACAAACGCTGGCCTTCTACGAGCAGTACTTC. Its protein is CASKQTLAFYEQYF.

The rearrangement joins TRBV2 to TRBJ1-5; 10 nucleotides line up with TRBD1. The CDR3 spans 15 residues. V shed 4 bases, J shed 5 bases, and the junction held 5 bases outside the gene matches. The V gene's germline CDR1 is SNHLY and CDR2 FYNNEI. The CDR3: CASSGPGTGDQPQHF. The CDR3 region has the DNA TGTGCCAGCAGTGGCCCCGGGACAGGGGATCAGCCCCAGCATTTT.